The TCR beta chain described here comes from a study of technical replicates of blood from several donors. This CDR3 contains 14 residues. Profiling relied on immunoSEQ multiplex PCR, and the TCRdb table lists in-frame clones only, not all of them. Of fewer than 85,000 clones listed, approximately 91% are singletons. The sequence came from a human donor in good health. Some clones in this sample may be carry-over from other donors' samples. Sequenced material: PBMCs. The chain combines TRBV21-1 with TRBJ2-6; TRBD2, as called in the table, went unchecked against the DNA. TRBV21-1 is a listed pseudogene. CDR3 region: CAIGGDSGANVLTF. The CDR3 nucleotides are TGTGCCATCGGAGGGGACTCTGGGGCCAACGTCCTGACTTTC.